The 14 T cell receptor beta chains below were found in one sample sequenced in a study. TCRdb fed the 5' RACE reads into MiXCR, producing one record per CDR3 protein. The data contain tens of thousands of distinct CDR3 sequences, roughly a fifth of them singletons. Tregs were sorted as CD4+CD25+CD127-/low cells. The sequenced material came from Tregs sorted from blood. The receptors originated from a female donor with breast cancer.

Note on this clonotype: A much larger clone differs by one base, so this may be a read error. The J gene is TRBJ2-1, the V gene TRBV5-4, with 7 bases identical to TRBD1. The CDR3 covers 16 residues. Germline loops: CDR1 SGHNT, CDR2 YYREEE (reference sequence). V shed 7 bases, J shed 0 bases, and the junction held 10 bases outside the gene matches. CDR3 coding DNA: TGTGCCAGCGGCTCAGCGACAGGGTACTCCTACAATGAGCAGTTCTTC. It encodes CASGSATGYSYNEQFF.

Worth noting for this clonotype: At one boundary the junction diverges from the germline segment, which might be a read error. V usage is TRBV12-3 or TRBV12-4 and J usage is TRBJ1-4; D is perhaps TRBD1 (6 bases). This CDR3 has 14 residues. CDR3 nucleotides: TGTGCCAGCAGTCCCACACAGGGTCTGGCGGGAGCGTCTTTT. Translating it yields CASSPTQGLAGASF.

This chain links TRBV9 with TRBJ2-1; weak D call: TRBD1 (5 bases). Trimming removed 0 bases at V and 5 bases at J, with 9 bases between. This CDR3 has 14 amino acids. Looked up from germline, CDR1 is SGDLS and CDR2 is YYNGEE. CDR3 sequence: CASSVGPRDNEQFF. The CDR3 DNA sequence: TGTGCCAGCAGCGTAGGACCCAGGGACAATGAGCAGTTCTTC. Full variable domain (outside the CDR3, taken from reference TRBV9 and TRBJ2-1): DSGVTQTPKHLITATGQRVTLRCSPRSGDLSVYWYQQSLDQGLQFLIQYYNGEERAKGNILERFSAQQFPDLHSELNLSSLELGDSALYFCASSVGPRDNEQFFGPGTRLTVL.

This clonotype was detected ten times or more. The chain links TRBV5-1 to TRBJ2-1; maybe TRBD2 (6 bases). The CDR3 contains 14 residues. V was shortened by 7 bases and J by 6 bases, with 17 bases between the two germline ends. The germline gives CDR1 SGHRS, CDR2 YFSETQ. CDR3 protein: CASSDAGPGNEQFF. For the CDR3, the DNA is TGCGCCAGCTCCGATGCGGGGCCCGGCAATGAGCAGTTCTTC.

This clonotype showed up many times. V and J are TRBV27 and TRBJ1-1, with 8 bases identical to TRBD1. The CDR3 is 14 amino acids. Germline trimming cut 6 bases from V and 7 bases from J; bases unmatched to any gene: 10. The germline V gene has CDR1 MNHEY and CDR2 SMNVEV (reference sequence). The CDR3 DNA reads as TGTGCCAGCAGCACCGGGACAGGCACCCGTGAAGCTTTCTTT. Amino acids: CASSTGTGTREAFF.

This chain links TRBV2 with TRBJ2-4, with 8 bases that match TRBD1. V dropped 7 bases and J dropped 2; count of bases not matched to a gene: 4. The CDR3 is 14 residues long. The germline V gene encodes CDR1 SNHLY and CDR2 FYNNEI. Here the CDR3 DNA reads TGTGCCAGCACTTGGACAGGGCCCAAAAACATTCAGTACTTC. Encoded protein: CASTWTGPKNIQYF.

V and J are TRBV7-3 and TRBJ2-1; D possibly uses TRBD1 or TRBD2 (5 bases each). The CDR3 has 12 residues. Trimming left V 5 bases short and J 12 bases short, with 14 bases between. The germline CDR1 and CDR2 sequences are SGHTA and FQGTGA. This CDR3 is CASSDSGTPQFF. In DNA, the CDR3 is TGTGCCAGCAGCGACTCCGGGACCCCGCAGTTCTTC. Filled out from reference TRBV7-3 and TRBJ2-1, the complete variable domain reads GAGVSQTPSNKVTEKGKYVELRCDPISGHTALYWYRQSLGQGPEFLIYFQGTGAADDSGLPNDRFFAVRPEGSVSTLKIQRTERGDSAVYLCASSDSGTPQFFGPGTRLTVL.

The table lists this clonotype with many counts. J is TRBJ2-7 and V is TRBV7-9, with D possibly called TRBD1 or TRBD2 (5 bases each). The CDR3 length is 14 residues. Trimming shortened V by 4 bases and J by 5 bases, and 15 bases separated the two germline ends. Germline V CDR1 and CDR2: SEHNR, FQNEAQ (reference sequence). CDR3 DNA sequence: TGTGCCAGCAGCTCGTCCGGGACCCAGGACGAGCAGTACTTC. It codes for CASSSSGTQDEQYF.

Concerning this clonotype: At one boundary the junction diverges from the germline segment, which might be a read error. The chain carries TRBV12-3 or TRBV12-4 and TRBJ2-5; D is unclear. This CDR3 is built from 13 residues. For the CDR3, the DNA is TGTGCCAGCAGTTCACCAGGCGCGGTGACCCAGAACTTC. Translating gives CASSSPGAVTQNF.

V is TRBV20-1 and J is TRBJ2-1; the D gene is possibly TRBD1 (5 bases). Between the trimmed V and J ends, which lost 7 bases and 2 bases, there was a span of 18 bases. The CDR3 contains 15 residues. Germline V gives CDR1 DFQATT, CDR2 SNEGSKA (reference sequence). The CDR3 coding sequence is TGCAGTGGACCCGACAGCAGAAGCACCTACAATGAGCAGTTCTTC. This codes for CSGPDSRSTYNEQFF.

There are many counts of this clonotype. The V and J genes are TRBV7-3 and TRBJ2-3; 11 nucleotides line up with TRBD2. The CDR3 is 18 residues long. Germline CDR1 reads SGHTA; CDR2 reads FQGTGA. Trimming took 2 bases from V and 4 from J; bases not matched to a gene: 11. CDR3 protein: CASSLDVTSGSWADTQYF. As DNA, the CDR3 is TGTGCCAGCAGCTTAGACGTTACTAGCGGGAGTTGGGCAGATACGCAGTATTTT.

The chain is built from TRBV5-1 and TRBJ2-1; 8 bases agree with TRBD1. V was clipped by 4 bases and J by 9 bases; unmatched bases: 9. From germline, CDR1 is SGHRS and CDR2 YFSETQ. This CDR3 spans 14 amino acids. CDR3 amino acids: CASSTGTGAGEQFF. The DNA of the CDR3 is TGCGCCAGCAGCACCGGGACAGGCGCGGGTGAGCAGTTCTTC.

The chain couples TRBV7-9 to TRBJ2-2, with D hard to call. The CDR3 has 13 amino acids. The germline CDR1 and CDR2 sequences are SEHNR and FQNEAQ (reference sequence). Deletions cut 8 bases from V and 6 bases from J, with 13 bases between. The CDR3 is CASPFDNAGELFF. Here the CDR3 DNA reads TGTGCCAGCCCCTTCGATAACGCCGGGGAGCTGTTTTTT.

This clonotype was detected ten times or more. V and J are TRBV12-3 or TRBV12-4 and TRBJ1-5; 7 bases align to TRBD1. This CDR3 contains 14 residues. Trimming removed 3 bases from V and 6 bases from J; junction bases left unmatched: 5. The CDR3 DNA follows: TGTGCCAGCAGTTTTGACAGGGTTGGTCAGCCCCAGCATTTT. Its protein is CASSFDRVGQPQHF.